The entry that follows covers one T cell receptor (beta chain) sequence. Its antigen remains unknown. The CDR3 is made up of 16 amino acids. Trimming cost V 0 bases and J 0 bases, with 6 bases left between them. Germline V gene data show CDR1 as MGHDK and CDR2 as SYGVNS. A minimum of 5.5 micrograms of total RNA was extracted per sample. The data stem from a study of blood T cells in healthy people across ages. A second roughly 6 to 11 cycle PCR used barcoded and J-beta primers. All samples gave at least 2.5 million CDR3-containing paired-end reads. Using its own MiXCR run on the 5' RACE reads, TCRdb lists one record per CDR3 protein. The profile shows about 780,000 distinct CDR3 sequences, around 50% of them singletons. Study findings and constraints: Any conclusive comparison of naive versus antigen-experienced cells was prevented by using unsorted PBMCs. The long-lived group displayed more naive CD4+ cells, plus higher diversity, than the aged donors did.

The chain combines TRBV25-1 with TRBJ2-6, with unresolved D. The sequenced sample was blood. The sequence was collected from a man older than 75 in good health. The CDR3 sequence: CASSEYGSSGANVLTF. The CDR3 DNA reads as TGTGCCAGCAGTGAATACGGGTCCTCTGGGGCCAACGTCCTGACTTTC.